This T cell receptor beta chain was retrieved from a study of shared clonotypes between healthy human individuals. Study information: Donor ages ranged 18 to 49 years: a couple of women, a few men. Researchers assigned three CD4 naive, three CD4 memory, two CD8 naive and one CD8 memory plate to each donor. General observations from the study: Read depth was anticipated to influence clonotype sharing among donors.

CD45RA-negative memory and CD45RA+ naive subsets were split from the CD4+ cells. Sequenced by immunoSEQ multiplex PCR; TCRdb stores in-frame clones only, minus some. The sample has about 1.4 million clones, about 96% seen once; the top ten hold approximately 1%. Trimming took off 7 bases at V and 7 bases at J, with 10 bases between the two ends. Germline CDR1 is MDHEN and CDR2 is SYDVKM. The CDR3 sequence is 12 residues long. For this clone: The target antigen is unknown.

The chain links TRBV28 to TRBJ1-4, with D possibly matching TRBD1 (5 bases). Material for sequencing was naive CD4+ T cells sorted from blood. The sample's subset: CD45RA+ positively selected. This clonotype originated in a man aged 25 to 40 in good health. The CDR3 DNA sequence: TGTGCCAGCATTGGCGGGGGTGAAAAACTGTTTTTT. It encodes CASIGGGEKLFF.